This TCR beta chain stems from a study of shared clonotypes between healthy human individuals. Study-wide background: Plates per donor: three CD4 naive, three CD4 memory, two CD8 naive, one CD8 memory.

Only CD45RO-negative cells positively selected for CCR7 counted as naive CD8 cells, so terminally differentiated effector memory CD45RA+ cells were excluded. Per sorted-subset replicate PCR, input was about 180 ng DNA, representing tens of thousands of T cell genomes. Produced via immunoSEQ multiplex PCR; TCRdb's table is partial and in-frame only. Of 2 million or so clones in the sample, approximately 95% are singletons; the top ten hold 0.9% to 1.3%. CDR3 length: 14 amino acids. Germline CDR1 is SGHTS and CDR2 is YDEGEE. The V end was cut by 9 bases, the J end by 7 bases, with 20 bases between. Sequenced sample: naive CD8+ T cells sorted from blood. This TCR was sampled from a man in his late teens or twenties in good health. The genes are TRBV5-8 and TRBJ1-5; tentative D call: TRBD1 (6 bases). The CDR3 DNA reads TGTGCCACTGAGAGGACAGTTCAGGGACAGCCCCAGCATTTT. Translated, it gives CATERTVQGQPQHF.